This T cell receptor (beta chain) was observed in a study of T cell responses to AZD1222 COVID-19 vaccine. Produced via immunoSEQ multiplex PCR; TCRdb's table is partial and in-frame only. The table has roughly 67,000 clones, approximately 80% seen once. Details on this clone: As yet, its antigen is unknown.

Whole-study findings and limits: Only six or seven AZD1222 recipients tested seropositive at baseline. Once two AZD1222 doses were given, Spike-specific TCR breadth and depth went up.

CDR1 MGHRA and CDR2 YSYEKL come from the germline V gene. The CDR3 has 14 residues. Trimming removed 1 base from V and 6 bases from J, with 13 bases in between. This receptor was identified in an adult in good health. Here the sequenced sample was peripheral blood, taken on day 0 of AZD1222 vaccination. The chain combines TRBV4-1 with TRBJ2-7, with D unresolved. The CDR3 protein is CASSQVWVRAEQYF. For the CDR3, the DNA is TGCGCCAGCAGCCAAGTCTGGGTTCGGGCCGAGCAGTACTTC.